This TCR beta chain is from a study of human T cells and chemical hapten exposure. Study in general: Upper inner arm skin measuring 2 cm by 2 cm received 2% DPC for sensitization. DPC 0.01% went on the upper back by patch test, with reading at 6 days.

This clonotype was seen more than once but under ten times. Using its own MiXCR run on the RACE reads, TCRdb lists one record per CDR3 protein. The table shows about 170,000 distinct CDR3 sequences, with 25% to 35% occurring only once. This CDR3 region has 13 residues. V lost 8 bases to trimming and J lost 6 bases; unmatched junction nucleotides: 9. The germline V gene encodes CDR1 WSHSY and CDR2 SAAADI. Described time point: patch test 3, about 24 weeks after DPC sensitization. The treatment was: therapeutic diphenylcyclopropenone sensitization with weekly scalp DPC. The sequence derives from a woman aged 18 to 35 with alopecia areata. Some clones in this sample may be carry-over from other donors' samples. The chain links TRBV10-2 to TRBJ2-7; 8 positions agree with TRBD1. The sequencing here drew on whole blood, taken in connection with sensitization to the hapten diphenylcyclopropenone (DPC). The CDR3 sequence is CASGRQGIGEQYF. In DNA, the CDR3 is TGCGCCAGCGGTAGACAGGGGATTGGCGAGCAGTACTTC.